The 20 T cell receptor beta chains reported below all come from one sample, sequenced in a study of T cell responses to AZD1222 COVID-19 vaccine (dated by TCRdb to about 2021). Receptors were amplified or captured by the immunoSEQ multiplex PCR assay. The table was pulled from immuneACCESS by TCRdb, which kept in-frame rearrangements only. Such tables lose some clones; where checked, under half of the loss comes from unresolved V genes, and the rest has no known cause. The table for this sample lists fewer than 110,000 clones; around 90% of them were counted only once. Jointly, the top ten make up less than 7.5% of the sample. The time point label, as the study defines it: about 28 days (+/-7) after the second vaccine dose. The source was peripheral blood, collected 28 days after the second AZD1222 dose. These receptors all stem from an adult who received the AZD1222 COVID-19 vaccine.

CDR3 loop: CASSGLAGGTDTQYF. The CDR3 coding sequence is TGTGCCAGCAGTGGACTAGCGGGAGGCACAGATACGCAGTATTTT. This rearrangement joins TRBV9 to TRBJ2-3; 13 bases line up with TRBD2. The trim removed 5 bases at V and 1 base at J, leaving 1 base unmatched. The CDR3 runs 15 residues. CDR1 is SGDLS and CDR2 is YYNGEE in the germline V gene.

The chain joins TRBV4-3 to TRBJ1-1; D gene uncertain. CDR3 size: 14 residues. The germline V gene encodes CDR1 LGHNA and CDR2 YSLEER. The V and J ends lost 0 bases and 0 bases respectively, with 5 bases between them. CDR3 DNA: TGCGCCAGCAGCCAAGAGGTCATGAACACTGAAGCTTTCTTT. Protein sequence: CASSQEVMNTEAFF.

This chain joins TRBV5-1 and TRBJ2-1, with 8 bases fitting TRBD1. This CDR3 is built from 14 residues. The ends lost 4 bases at V and 5 bases at J; junction bases unmatched: 5. Germline V gene data show CDR1 as SGHRS and CDR2 as YFSETQ. This CDR3 reads CASSLGTGNNEQFF. The CDR3, as DNA: TGCGCCAGCAGCCTCGGGACAGGTAACAATGAGCAGTTCTTC.

This clone is a singleton in its sample. The chain joins TRBV14 to TRBJ1-1, with D tentatively TRBD1 (6 bases). The CDR3 is 12 residues long. V dropped 4 bases and J dropped 10 bases, with 13 bases sitting between them. In germline, CDR1 is SGHDN, CDR2 FVKESK. CDR3 coding DNA: TGTGCCAGCAGCCTCGCGGAAGGGGGAGCTTTCTTT. Translating it yields CASSLAEGGAFF.

The chain has TRBV19 and TRBJ2-3; D not resolved. CDR3 length equals 13 residues. V was pared by 0 bases and J by 5 bases, with 6 bases between. Germline values: CDR1 LNHDA, CDR2 SQIVND (reference sequence). The CDR3 sequence is CASSIEWLDTQYF. In DNA form, the CDR3 reads TGTGCCAGTAGTATAGAATGGCTAGATACGCAGTATTTT.

This sequence joins TRBV6-2 or TRBV6-3 and TRBJ2-7; D may be TRBD1 (6 bases). This CDR3 region has 16 residues. The V and J ends lost 5 bases and 2 bases respectively, with 19 bases between them. Germline CDR1 MNHEY, CDR2 SVGEGT. Here the CDR3 reads CASSHRGAQGTYEQYF. The CDR3 DNA sequence: TGTGCCAGCAGTCACAGAGGGGCCCAGGGGACCTACGAGCAGTACTTC.

This clone was detected only once. V usage is TRBV5-1 and J usage is TRBJ2-7, with D perhaps matching TRBD1 (5 bases). The germline gives CDR1 SGHRS, CDR2 YFSETQ. CDR3 length: 13 amino acids. Between the trimmed V and J ends, which lost 4 bases and 6 bases, there was a span of 14 bases. CDR3 loop: CASSGQGPGEQYF. In DNA, the CDR3 is TGCGCCAGCAGCGGACAAGGGCCGGGCGAGCAGTACTTC.

The rearrangement links TRBV11-2 to TRBJ2-1, with D possibly matching TRBD2 (6 bases). Trimming removed 0 bases at V and 6 bases at J, with 9 bases between. This CDR3 spans 14 amino acids. The germline gives CDR1 SGHAT, CDR2 FQNNGV. CDR3 in amino acids: CASSLDGGGNEQFF. CDR3 coding DNA: TGTGCCAGCAGCTTAGATGGGGGAGGCAATGAGCAGTTCTTC.

The rearrangement joins TRBV6-1 to TRBJ1-2, with D perhaps matching TRBD1 (6 bases). The CDR3 is made up of 17 amino acids. V was clipped by 1 base and J by 5 bases, with 20 bases between them. Per the germline V gene, CDR1 is MNHNS and CDR2 is SASEGT. The CDR3 DNA reads TGTGCCAGCAGTGAAGTGGGGGGAGAGGGGGTAGTTTATGGCTACACCTTC. This translates into CASSEVGGEGVVYGYTF.

J is TRBJ2-7 and V is TRBV6-5; 9 bases match TRBD2. The CDR3 is made up of 13 amino acids. Per germline, CDR1 MNHEY and CDR2 SVGAGI. J gave up 5 bases and V 8 bases, and 7 bases lay outside the gene matches. DNA for the CDR3: TGTGCCAGCGGGCTAGCGGGGTGGGACGAGCAGTACTTC. Translating gives CASGLAGWDEQYF.

The genes are TRBV5-6 and TRBJ1-2, with 7 positions matching TRBD1. V shed 0 bases and J 5 bases; nucleotides not matched to a gene: 10. The CDR3 has 16 amino acids. Germline assignment: CDR1 SGHDT and CDR2 YYEEEE. The CDR3 spells CASSLGRTGAGYGYTF. Written as DNA, the CDR3 is TGTGCCAGCAGCTTGGGTAGAACAGGGGCTGGGTATGGCTACACCTTC. Full variable domain (remainder filled in from reference TRBV5-6 and TRBJ1-2): DAGVTQSPTHLIKTRGQQVTLRCSPKSGHDTVSWYQQALGQGPQFIFQYYEEEERQRGNFPDRFSGHQFPNYSSELNVNALLLGDSALYLCASSLGRTGAGYGYTFGSGTRLTVV.

The chain combines TRBV5-1 with TRBJ2-7; no firm D call. Germline V gives CDR1 SGHRS, CDR2 YFSETQ. The CDR3 has 12 residues. V lost 6 bases and J lost 3, with 10 bases in between. The CDR3 DNA reads TGCGCCAGCAATTCTAACGACTACGAGCAGTACTTC. Translated, it gives CASNSNDYEQYF.

The V call is TRBV15, the J call TRBJ2-7; TRBD1 matches at 7 bases. The CDR3 is 14 amino acids. The germline CDR1 and CDR2 sequences are LNHNV and YYDKDF (reference sequence). Trimming cost V 1 base and J 4 bases; bases outside gene matches: 4. CDR3 sequence (DNA): TGTGCCACCAGCAGAGGAGGGGGCCTGTACGAGCAGTACTTC. As protein: CATSRGGGLYEQYF.

The V gene is TRBV5-4, the J gene TRBJ2-1, with 9 bases fitting TRBD1. The CDR3 spans 14 residues. Trimming at V came to 0 bases and at J to 7 bases, leaving 2 bases not matched to a gene. From germline, CDR1 is SGHNT and CDR2 YYREEE (reference sequence). Written as DNA, the CDR3 is TGTGCCAGCAGCTTGGGGACAGGGGAGAATGAGCAGTTCTTC. This gives the protein CASSLGTGENEQFF.

For the CDR3, the DNA is TGTGCCAGCAGTTACGGGGCCAAAAACATTCAGTACTTC. Translating gives CASSYGAKNIQYF. The chain is built from TRBV6-2 or TRBV6-3 and TRBJ2-4; D uncertain. Germline CDR1 MNHEY, CDR2 SVGEGT. The length of the CDR3 is 13 residues. With 2 bases removed from V and 1 base from J, the gap between germline ends came to 3 bases.

The chain has TRBV27 and TRBJ2-1; D perhaps matches TRBD2 (7 bases). V lost 3 bases to trimming and J lost 5 bases, with 14 bases between them. The V gene's germline CDR1 is MNHEY and CDR2 SMNVEV (reference sequence). This CDR3 spans 15 amino acids. This chain's CDR3 is CASSFAGALNNEQFF. Written as DNA, the CDR3 is TGTGCCAGCAGTTTCGCGGGGGCCTTGAACAATGAGCAGTTCTTC.

V usage is TRBV25-1 and J usage is TRBJ2-7, with 9 bases lining up with TRBD1. The germline gives CDR1 MGHDK, CDR2 SYGVNS. V shed 2 bases, J shed 4 bases, and the junction held 3 bases outside the gene matches. The CDR3 contains 14 residues. In nucleotides, the CDR3 is TGTGCCAGCAGTGAACCAGACAGGGGGTACGAGCAGTACTTC. The encoded protein is CASSEPDRGYEQYF.

This chain links TRBV10-3 with TRBJ1-4; 10 positions agree with TRBD1. CDR1 and CDR2 from the germline V gene are ENHRY and SYGVKD. The V segment lost 4 bases and the J segment 3 bases; nucleotides outside the gene matches: 5. This CDR3 is 16 amino acids long. As DNA, the CDR3 is TGTGCCATCAGTGTTGACAGGGGGCGTCCTAATGAAAAACTGTTTTTT. Encoded protein: CAISVDRGRPNEKLFF.

In its sample, this clone was seen once. J is TRBJ2-3 and V is TRBV4-1; D is unclear. The CDR3 length is 13 residues. In germline, CDR1 is MGHRA, CDR2 YSYEKL. The V end lost 2 bases, the J end lost 6 bases, and 9 bases lay between the germline ends. The CDR3 reads CASSQFSSDTQYF. DNA for the CDR3: TGCGCCAGCAGCCAATTTAGCTCCGATACGCAGTATTTT.

The J gene is TRBJ2-7, the V gene TRBV25-1, with 10 bases fitting TRBD1. J lost 6 bases, V lost 5 bases, and 7 bases had no gene match. The CDR3 consists of 14 residues. Germline CDR1 is MGHDK and CDR2 is SYGVNS. CDR3 coding DNA: TGTGCCAGCAGTCGGGGGGGACAGGGGACCGAGCAGTACTTC. Residues: CASSRGGQGTEQYF.